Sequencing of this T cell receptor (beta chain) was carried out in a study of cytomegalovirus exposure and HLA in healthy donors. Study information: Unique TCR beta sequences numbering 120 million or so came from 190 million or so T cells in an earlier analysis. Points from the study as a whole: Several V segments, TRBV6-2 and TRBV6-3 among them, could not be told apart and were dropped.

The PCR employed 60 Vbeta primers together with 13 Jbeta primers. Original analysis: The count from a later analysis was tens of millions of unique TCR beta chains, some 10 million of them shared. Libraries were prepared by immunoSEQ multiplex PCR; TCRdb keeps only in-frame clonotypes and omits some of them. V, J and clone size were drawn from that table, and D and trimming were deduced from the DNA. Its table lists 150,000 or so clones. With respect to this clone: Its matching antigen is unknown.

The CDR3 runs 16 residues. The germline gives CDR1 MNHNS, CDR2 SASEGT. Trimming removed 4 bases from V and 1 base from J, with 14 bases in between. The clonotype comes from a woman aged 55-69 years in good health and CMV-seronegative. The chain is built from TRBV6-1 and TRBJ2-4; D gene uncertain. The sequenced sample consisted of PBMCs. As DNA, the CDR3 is TGTGCCAGCAGTGCCCTTCCTTTGACTGCCAAAAACATTCAGTACTTC. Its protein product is CASSALPLTAKNIQYF.